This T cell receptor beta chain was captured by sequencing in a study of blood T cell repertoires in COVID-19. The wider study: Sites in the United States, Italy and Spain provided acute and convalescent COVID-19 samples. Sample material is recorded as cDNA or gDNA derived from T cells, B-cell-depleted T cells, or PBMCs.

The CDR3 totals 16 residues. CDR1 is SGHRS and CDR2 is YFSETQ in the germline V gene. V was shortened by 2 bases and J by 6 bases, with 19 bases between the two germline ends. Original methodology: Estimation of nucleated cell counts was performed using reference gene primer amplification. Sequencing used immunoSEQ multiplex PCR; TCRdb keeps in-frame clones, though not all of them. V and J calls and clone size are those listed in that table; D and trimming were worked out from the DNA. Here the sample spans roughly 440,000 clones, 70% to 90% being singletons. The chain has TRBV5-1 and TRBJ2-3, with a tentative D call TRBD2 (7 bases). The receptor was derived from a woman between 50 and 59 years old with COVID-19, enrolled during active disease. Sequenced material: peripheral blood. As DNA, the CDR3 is TGCGCCAGCAGCTTATCTCGGGGGGCCACGCTTGATACGCAGTATTTT. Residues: CASSLSRGATLDTQYF.